These 31 T cell receptor beta chains share one sample of origin, sequenced in a study of blood T cell repertoires in COVID-19. Libraries were prepared by immunoSEQ multiplex PCR; TCRdb keeps only in-frame clonotypes and omits some of them. The table has a few hundred thousand clones, roughly 88% seen once. Material: PBMCs or T cells enriched from blood (not recorded which). These receptors all stem from a woman in her fifties or sixties who had recovered from COVID-19.

V is TRBV28 and J is TRBJ2-3; tentative D call: TRBD1 (7 bases). V lost 7 bases and J 6 bases, leaving 11 bases between the germline ends. The CDR3 runs to 12 residues. The germline gives CDR1 MDHEN, CDR2 SYDVKM. CDR3 sequence: CASTQGGDTQYF. CDR3 nucleotide sequence: TGTGCCAGCACCCAGGGGGGTGATACGCAGTATTTT.

J is TRBJ1-1 and V is TRBV5-8; possibly TRBD1 for D (6 bases). The CDR3 contains 13 residues. The V end was cut by 4 bases, the J end by 4 bases, with 11 bases between. In germline, CDR1 is SGHTS, CDR2 YDEGEE. The CDR3 DNA sequence: TGTGCCAGCAGCGTTACAGGGTTCACTGAAGCTTTCTTT. Translating gives CASSVTGFTEAFF.

V usage is TRBV7-6 and J usage is TRBJ2-5; 12 bases fit TRBD2. After removal of 5 bases from V and 4 bases from J, the junction contained 8 bases not matched to a gene. CDR1 is SGHVS, CDR2 FNYEAQ, per germline. This CDR3 is built from 16 residues. CDR3: CASSPRASGRGETQYF. In DNA form, the CDR3 reads TGTGCCAGCAGCCCAAGGGCTAGCGGGAGGGGAGAGACCCAGTACTTC.

The V and J genes are TRBV2 and TRBJ2-5; D possibly corresponds to TRBD1 (6 bases). Germline V gene data show CDR1 as SNHLY and CDR2 as FYNNEI. There are 16 residues in the CDR3. V was trimmed by 4 bases and J by 1 base, leaving 16 bases between them. CDR3 protein: CASSGLVGHRQETQYF. CDR3 coding DNA: TGTGCCAGCAGTGGGTTAGTGGGACACCGCCAAGAGACCCAGTACTTC.

This clone has only a few counts. The chain has TRBV5-6 and TRBJ1-5, with TRBD1 as a possible D gene (5 bases). This CDR3 is 17 amino acids long. Germline loops: CDR1 SGHDT, CDR2 YYEEEE. V was shortened by 3 bases and J by 0 bases, with 16 bases between the two germline ends. CDR3 loop: CASSSLGAGYSNQPQHF. DNA of the CDR3: TGTGCCAGCAGCTCCCTAGGGGCAGGTTATAGCAATCAGCCCCAGCATTTT.

This clone came up a few times. The chain uses TRBV2 and TRBJ2-5; D is perhaps TRBD2 (7 bases). CDR1 and CDR2 from the germline V gene are SNHLY and FYNNEI. The CDR3 loop spans 15 amino acids. V was shortened by 5 bases and J by 4 bases, with 17 bases between the two germline ends. CDR3 sequence: CASSTGLGGRETQYF. The CDR3 coding sequence is TGTGCCAGCAGTACCGGACTAGGGGGAAGAGAGACCCAGTACTTC.

The genes are TRBV19 and TRBJ1-1; tentatively, D is TRBD1 (5 bases). From germline, CDR1 is LNHDA and CDR2 SQIVND (reference sequence). V lost 6 bases and J lost 2, with 16 bases in between. The CDR3 is made up of 15 amino acids. CDR3 in DNA: TGTGCCAGTAGAACGACAGAGACATCAAACACTGAAGCTTTCTTT. As protein: CASRTTETSNTEAFF.

CDR3 sequence: CASSVVDRVAGELFF. The CDR3 nucleotides are TGTGCCAGCAGCGTAGTGGACAGGGTAGCCGGGGAGCTGTTTTTT. The chain combines TRBV9 with TRBJ2-2, with 8 nucleotides matching TRBD1. Germline loops: CDR1 SGDLS, CDR2 YYNGEE. This CDR3 comprises 15 residues. V trimming: 0 bases; J trimming: 6 bases; junction bases outside the gene matches: 4.

The chain combines TRBV28 with TRBJ1-2, with D perhaps matching TRBD1 (5 bases). Germline V gives CDR1 MDHEN, CDR2 SYDVKM. V lost 2 bases and J lost 6, with 10 bases in between. CDR3 length: 13 residues. CDR3 coding DNA: TGTGCCAGCAGTTTAGGGGACTCGGATGGCTACACCTTC. Translating gives CASSLGDSDGYTF.

J is TRBJ1-3 and V is TRBV11-2; 7 bases are shared with TRBD1. Germline assignment: CDR1 SGHAT and CDR2 FQNNGV. The CDR3 is 15 residues long. V was clipped by 6 bases and J by 2 bases; unmatched bases: 7. The CDR3 region has the DNA TGTGCCAGCAGTCCCCAGGGGGGCGCTGGAAACACCATATATTTT. Translating gives CASSPQGGAGNTIYF.

This chain links TRBV6-6 with TRBJ1-1; D ambiguous. The V end lost 6 bases, the J end lost 2 bases, and 7 bases lay between the germline ends. CDR3 length: 12 amino acids. Germline CDR1 reads MNHNY; CDR2 reads SVGAGI (reference sequence). CDR3 nucleotides: TGTGCCAGCAGGGAGGGTAACACTGAAGCTTTCTTT. It yields the protein CASREGNTEAFF.

The rearrangement uses TRBV28 and TRBJ1-4; D is unresolved. Trimming took 6 bases from V and 0 from J, leaving 8 bases between them. The CDR3 is 14 residues long. Germline V CDR1 and CDR2: MDHEN, SYDVKM. In DNA form, the CDR3 reads TGTGCCAGCAGCATTCCCCCAACTAATGAAAAACTGTTTTTT. This encodes CASSIPPTNEKLFF.

CDR3 region: CASSSGMTNTEAFF. The CDR3 nucleotides are TGCGCCAGCAGCTCAGGAATGACGAACACTGAAGCTTTCTTT. The chain recombines TRBV5-1 with TRBJ1-1; no firm D call. Germline CDR1 and CDR2: SGHRS and YFSETQ. The CDR3 runs to 14 residues. Trimming took 3 bases from V and 1 from J, leaving 10 bases between them.

This clone was seen only a few times. The chain is built from TRBV5-8 and TRBJ1-2; no definite D call. Germline assignment: CDR1 SGHTS and CDR2 YDEGEE. CDR3 length equals 13 residues. Trimming cost V 0 bases and J 2 bases, with 5 bases left between them. Here the CDR3 DNA reads TGTGCCAGCAGCTTGGTAGAGAACTATGGCTACACCTTC. This translates into CASSLVENYGYTF. Full variable domain (rest looked up from reference TRBV5-8 and TRBJ1-2): EAGVTQSPTHLIKTRGQQATLRCSPISGHTSVYWYQQALGLGLQFLLWYDEGEERNRGNFPPRFSGRQFPNYSSELNVNALELEDSALYLCASSLVENYGYTFGSGTRLTVV.

The genes are TRBV4-2 and TRBJ2-7, with 10 bases lining up with TRBD2. From germline, CDR1 is LGHNA and CDR2 YNFKEQ. The trim removed 4 bases at V and 3 bases at J, leaving 6 bases unmatched. This CDR3 is built from 15 residues. CDR3 amino acids: CASSLWTSGYYEQYF. DNA for the CDR3: TGTGCCAGCAGCCTTTGGACTAGCGGATACTACGAGCAGTACTTC.

This clone was detected a few times. The gene calls are TRBV5-6 and TRBJ2-7; the match to TRBD2 covers 7 bases. The junction had 5 bases not matched to a gene; V was cut back by 2 bases and J by 3 bases. In germline, CDR1 is SGHDT, CDR2 YYEEEE. This CDR3 region has 14 residues. CDR3 region: CASSFGLDFYEQYF. CDR3 nucleotides: TGTGCCAGCAGCTTTGGACTAGACTTCTACGAGCAGTACTTC.

In its sample, this clone was seen once. Other DNA sequences in the sample encode the same CDR3. V and J are TRBV7-9 and TRBJ1-4; a possible D gene is TRBD1 (6 bases). The CDR3 sequence is 15 residues long. V was shortened by 2 bases and J by 2 bases, with 9 bases between the two germline ends. Germline V lookup: CDR1 SEHNR, CDR2 FQNEAQ (reference sequence). Written as DNA, the CDR3 is TGTGCCAGCAGCTTACGACAGGCGACTAATGAAAAACTGTTTTTT. Its translation is CASSLRQATNEKLFF.

This chain uses TRBV19 with TRBJ1-1, with 9 bases lining up with TRBD1. This CDR3 comprises 14 residues. Trimming at V came to 5 bases and at J to 5 bases, leaving 6 bases not matched to a gene. Germline V lookup: CDR1 LNHDA, CDR2 SQIVND (reference sequence). DNA for the CDR3: TGTGCCAGTAGTCCGGACAGGGGAGGGACTGAAGCTTTCTTT. This gives the protein CASSPDRGGTEAFF.

Note on this clone: Other nucleotide sequences in the sample specify the same CDR3. V usage is TRBV9 and J usage is TRBJ2-3, with a tentative D call TRBD1 (5 bases). The V end lost 0 bases, the J end lost 1 base, and 9 bases lay between the germline ends. The CDR3 covers 15 residues. Germline V gene sequence: CDR1 SGDLS, CDR2 YYNGEE. CDR3 nucleotides: TGTGCCAGCAGCGTAGTCCAGGGTGGCACAGATACGCAGTATTTT. Translation gives CASSVVQGGTDTQYF.

The chain is built from TRBV27 and TRBJ1-5; a weak D match, TRBD1 (6 bases). Germline V CDR1 and CDR2: MNHEY, SMNVEV (reference sequence). This CDR3 region has 16 residues. Trimming left V 5 bases short and J 6 bases short, with 20 bases between. CDR3 protein: CASSGSAGDFGQPQHF. CDR3 nucleotides: TGTGCCAGCAGTGGCTCCGCAGGGGATTTCGGTCAGCCCCAGCATTTT.

This clone was observed a single time. The chain combines TRBV11-2 with TRBJ2-7, with 7 bases identical to TRBD1. Per the germline V gene, CDR1 is SGHAT and CDR2 is FQNNGV. The CDR3 is made up of 16 amino acids. Losses at the gene ends were 5 bases for V and 2 bases for J; bases not matched to a gene: 12. The CDR3 bases are TGTGCCAGCAGCCGGGACAGCGCTCTGTCCACCTACGAGCAGTACTTC. Its translation is CASSRDSALSTYEQYF.

The chain employs TRBV28 and TRBJ1-5, with TRBD1 matching 9 bases. Germline V CDR1 and CDR2: MDHEN, SYDVKM. There are 16 residues in the CDR3. V lost 3 bases to trimming and J lost 7 bases; unmatched junction nucleotides: 10. CDR3 coding DNA: TGTGCCAGCAGTTTTCTAACACAGGGGGCGAGACAGCCCCAGCATTTT. Amino acid sequence: CASSFLTQGARQPQHF. The complete variable domain, with remaining parts taken from reference TRBV28 and TRBJ1-5, reads DVKVTQSSRYLVKRTGEKVFLECVQDMDHENMFWYRQDPGLGLRLIYFSYDVKMKEKGDIPEGYSVSREKKERFSLILESASTNQTSMYLCASSFLTQGARQPQHFGDGTRLSIL.

This chain's CDR3 is CASRAGTEYEQYF. The CDR3 coding sequence is TGTGCCAGCAGAGCCGGGACAGAATACGAGCAGTACTTC. V usage is TRBV27 and J usage is TRBJ2-7; 7 bases align to TRBD1. The CDR3 sequence is 13 residues long. Germline CDR1 and CDR2: MNHEY and SMNVEV (reference sequence). Germline trimming cut 6 bases from V and 4 bases from J; bases unmatched to any gene: 6.

The gene calls are TRBV28 and TRBJ2-7; TRBD2 matches 12 bases. The germline V gene has CDR1 MDHEN and CDR2 SYDVKM. Trimming cost V 5 bases and J 6 bases; bases outside gene matches: 8. The CDR3 totals 15 residues. CDR3 sequence: CASSRTSGTLAEQYF. CDR3 nucleotide sequence: TGTGCCAGCAGTCGGACTAGCGGGACCCTCGCCGAGCAGTACTTC.

The chain joins TRBV5-1 to TRBJ2-1, with 10 bases aligning to TRBD2. J gave up 3 bases and V 0 bases, and 3 bases lay outside the gene matches. Germline CDR1 and CDR2: SGHRS and YFSETQ. CDR3 size: 16 residues. This CDR3 is CASSLESSGSYNEQFF. CDR3 bases: TGCGCCAGCAGCTTGGAATCTAGCGGGAGCTACAATGAGCAGTTCTTC.

J is TRBJ1-2 and V is TRBV21-1; the listed D gene, TRBD1, was not tested against the DNA. TRBV21-1 is classified as a pseudogene. This CDR3 is 13 amino acids long. DNA for the CDR3: TGTGCCAGCTTACAGGGGGCAGGATATGGCTACACCTTC. Translated, it gives CASLQGAGYGYTF.

The chain carries TRBV5-1 and TRBJ1-4; TRBD1 matches 7 bases. J was trimmed by 10 bases and V by 0 bases; bases with no gene match: 12. Per the germline V gene, CDR1 is SGHRS and CDR2 is YFSETQ. The CDR3 runs 16 residues. The CDR3 sequence: CASSLEGDRAYGKLFF. DNA for the CDR3: TGCGCCAGCAGCTTGGAGGGCGACAGGGCTTATGGAAAACTGTTTTTT.

The chain uses TRBV9 and TRBJ2-1; 8 bases are a match to TRBD2. Trimming removed 3 bases from V and 4 bases from J; junction bases left unmatched: 12. Germline V gene data show CDR1 as SGDLS and CDR2 as YYNGEE. The CDR3 runs 17 residues. CDR3 residues: CASSGRTMGGRYNEQFF. CDR3 nucleotides: TGTGCCAGCAGCGGGCGGACGATGGGCGGGAGGTACAATGAGCAGTTCTTC.

V usage is TRBV9 and J usage is TRBJ2-3, with 7 nucleotides matching TRBD2. The germline gives CDR1 SGDLS, CDR2 YYNGEE. Unmatched junction bases numbered 9, after V lost 3 bases and J lost 2 bases. This CDR3 has 16 amino acids. The CDR3 here is CASSETSRVVTDTQYF. In DNA form, the CDR3 reads TGTGCCAGCAGCGAGACTAGCCGGGTGGTCACAGATACGCAGTATTTT.

The chain is built from TRBV27 and TRBJ2-6, with TRBD1 identical over 10 bases. Germline V gives CDR1 MNHEY, CDR2 SMNVEV (reference sequence). The CDR3 spans 16 residues. V was clipped by 7 bases and J by 3 bases; unmatched bases: 6. The CDR3: CASTLTGGFGANVLTF. The CDR3 DNA follows: TGTGCCAGCACCCTGACAGGGGGCTTTGGGGCCAACGTCCTGACTTTC.

V and J are TRBV3-1 (or the pseudogene TRBV3-2) and TRBJ1-2; 7 positions match TRBD1. Trimming at V came to 0 bases and at J to 4 bases, leaving 8 bases not matched to a gene. The germline gives CDR1 LGHDT, CDR2 YNNKEL (reference sequence). This CDR3 contains 16 residues. This CDR3 is CASSQDRVQGPYGYTF. DNA of the CDR3: TGTGCCAGCAGCCAAGATCGGGTACAGGGGCCCTATGGCTACACCTTC.